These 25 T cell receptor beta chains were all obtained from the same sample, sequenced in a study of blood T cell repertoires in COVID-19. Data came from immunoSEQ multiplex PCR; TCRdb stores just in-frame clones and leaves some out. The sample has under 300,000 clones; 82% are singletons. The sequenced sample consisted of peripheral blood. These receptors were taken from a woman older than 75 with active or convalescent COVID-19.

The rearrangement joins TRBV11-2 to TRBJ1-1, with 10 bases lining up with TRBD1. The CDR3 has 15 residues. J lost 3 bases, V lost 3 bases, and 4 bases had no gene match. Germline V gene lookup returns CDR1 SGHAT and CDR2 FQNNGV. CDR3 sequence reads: CASSFLDRGHTEAFF. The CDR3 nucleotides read TGTGCCAGCAGCTTTTTAGACAGGGGGCACACTGAAGCTTTCTTT.

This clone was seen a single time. Here the CDR3 DNA reads TGTGCCACCAGTGAGTCAGGGGGCTTCGGGCAAGAGACCCAGTACTTC. Amino acids: CATSESGGFGQETQYF. The V and J genes are TRBV24-1 and TRBJ2-5, with 8 bases fitting TRBD1. This CDR3 region has 16 residues. Looked up from germline, CDR1 is KGHDR and CDR2 is SFDVKD. V shed 4 bases, J shed 2 bases, and the junction held 8 bases outside the gene matches.

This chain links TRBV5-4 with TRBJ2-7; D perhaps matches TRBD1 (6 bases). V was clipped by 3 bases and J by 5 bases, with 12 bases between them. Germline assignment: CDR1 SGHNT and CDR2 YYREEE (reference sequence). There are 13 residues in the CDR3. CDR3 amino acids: CASSSQGIHEQYF. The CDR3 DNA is TGTGCCAGCAGCTCACAGGGAATCCACGAGCAGTACTTC. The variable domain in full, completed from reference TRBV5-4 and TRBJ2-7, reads ETGVTQSPTHLIKTRGQQVTLRCSSQSGHNTVSWYQQALGQGPQFIFQYYREEENGRGNFPPRFSGLQFPNYSSELNVNALELDDSALYLCASSSQGIHEQYFGPGTRLTVT.

The CDR3 loop is CASSLNRRRTEAFF. In DNA, the CDR3 is TGTGCCAGCAGTTTGAACAGGCGCCGCACTGAAGCTTTCTTT. The gene calls are TRBV28 and TRBJ1-1; a weak D match, TRBD1 (5 bases). The V gene lost 3 bases and the J gene lost 4 bases, with 12 bases spanning the gap. CDR3 size: 14 residues. CDR1 and CDR2 (germline): MDHEN, SYDVKM. Full variable domain (outside the CDR3, taken from reference TRBV28 and TRBJ1-1): DVKVTQSSRYLVKRTGEKVFLECVQDMDHENMFWYRQDPGLGLRLIYFSYDVKMKEKGDIPEGYSVSREKKERFSLILESASTNQTSMYLCASSLNRRRTEAFFGQGTRLTVV.

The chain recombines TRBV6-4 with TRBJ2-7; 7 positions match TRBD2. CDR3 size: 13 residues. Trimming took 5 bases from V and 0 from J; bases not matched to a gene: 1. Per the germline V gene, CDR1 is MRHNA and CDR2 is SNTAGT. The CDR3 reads CASSPGGSYEQYF. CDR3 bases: TGTGCCAGCAGTCCGGGGGGCTCCTACGAGCAGTACTTC.

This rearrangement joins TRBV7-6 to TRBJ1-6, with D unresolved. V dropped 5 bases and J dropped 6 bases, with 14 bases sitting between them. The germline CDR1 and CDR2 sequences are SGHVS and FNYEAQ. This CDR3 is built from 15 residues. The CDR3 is CASSKLGGSNSPLHF. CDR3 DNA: TGTGCCAGCAGCAAACTCGGAGGATCTAATTCACCCCTCCACTTT. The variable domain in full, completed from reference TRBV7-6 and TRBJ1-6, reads GAGVSQSPRYKVTKRGQDVALRCDPISGHVSLYWYRQALGQGPEFLTYFNYEAQQDKSGLPNDRFSAERPEGSISTLTIQRTEQRDSAMYRCASSKLGGSNSPLHFGNGTRLTVT.

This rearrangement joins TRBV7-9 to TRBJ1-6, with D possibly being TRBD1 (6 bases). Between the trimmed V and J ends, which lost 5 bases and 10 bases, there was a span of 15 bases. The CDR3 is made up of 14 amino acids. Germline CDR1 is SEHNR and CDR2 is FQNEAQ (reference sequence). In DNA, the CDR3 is TGTGCCAGCAGCCTCGGACAGTTAAGATCACCCCTCCACTTT. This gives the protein CASSLGQLRSPLHF.

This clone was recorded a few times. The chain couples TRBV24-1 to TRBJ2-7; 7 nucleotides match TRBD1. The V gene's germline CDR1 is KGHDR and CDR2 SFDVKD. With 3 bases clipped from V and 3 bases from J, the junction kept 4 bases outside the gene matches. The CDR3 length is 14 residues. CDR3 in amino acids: CATSDQTGNYEQYF. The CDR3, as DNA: TGTGCCACCAGTGATCAGACAGGGAACTACGAGCAGTACTTC.

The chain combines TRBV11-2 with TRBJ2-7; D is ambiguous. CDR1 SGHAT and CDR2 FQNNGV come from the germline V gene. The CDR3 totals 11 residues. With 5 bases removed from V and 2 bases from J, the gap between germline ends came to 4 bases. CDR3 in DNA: TGTGCCAGCAGCCGCGCCTACGAGCAGTACTTC. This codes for CASSRAYEQYF.

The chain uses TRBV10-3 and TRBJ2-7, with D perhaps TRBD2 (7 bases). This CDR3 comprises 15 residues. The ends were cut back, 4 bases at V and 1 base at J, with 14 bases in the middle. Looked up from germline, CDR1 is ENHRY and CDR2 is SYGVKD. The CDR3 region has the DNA TGTGCCATCAGTGTAGGAGGGGGGGGATCCTACGAGCAGTACTTC. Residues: CAISVGGGGSYEQYF.

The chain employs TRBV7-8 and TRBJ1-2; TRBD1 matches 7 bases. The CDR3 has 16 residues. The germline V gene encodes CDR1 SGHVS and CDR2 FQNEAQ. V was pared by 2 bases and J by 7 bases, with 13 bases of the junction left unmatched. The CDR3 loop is CASSLQLKGGFSGYTF. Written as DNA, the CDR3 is TGTGCCAGCAGCTTACAATTGAAAGGGGGCTTCTCTGGCTACACCTTC.

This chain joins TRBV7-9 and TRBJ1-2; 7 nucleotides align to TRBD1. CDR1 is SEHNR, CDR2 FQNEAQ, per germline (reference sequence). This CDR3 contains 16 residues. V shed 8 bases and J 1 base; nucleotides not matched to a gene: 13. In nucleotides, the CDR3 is TGTGCCAGCTCTCCCTACGGGACAGACAATAACTATGGCTACACCTTC. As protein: CASSPYGTDNNYGYTF.

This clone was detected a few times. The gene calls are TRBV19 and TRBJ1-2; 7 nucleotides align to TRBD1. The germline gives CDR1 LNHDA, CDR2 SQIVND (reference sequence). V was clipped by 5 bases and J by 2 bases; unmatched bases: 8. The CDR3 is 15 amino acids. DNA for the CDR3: TGTGCCAGTAGTGTCACCGGGACAGTAAACTATGGCTACACCTTC. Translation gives CASSVTGTVNYGYTF.

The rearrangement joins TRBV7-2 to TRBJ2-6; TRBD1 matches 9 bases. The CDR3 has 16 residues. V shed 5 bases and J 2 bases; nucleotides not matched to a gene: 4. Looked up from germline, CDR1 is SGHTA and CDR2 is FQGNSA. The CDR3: CASSTDRGPGANVLTF. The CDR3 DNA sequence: TGTGCCAGCAGCACGGACAGGGGCCCTGGGGCCAACGTCCTGACTTTC.

The CDR3 DNA sequence: TGTGCCAGCAGCCACCTAGCGGGAGCCTACAATGAGCAGTTCTTC. Its translation is CASSHLAGAYNEQFF. V gene TRBV3-1 (or the pseudogene TRBV3-2) combines with J gene TRBJ2-1; TRBD2 matches 10 bases. The CDR3 runs 15 residues. Trimming took 3 bases from V and 2 from J; bases not matched to a gene: 1. CDR1 and CDR2 (germline): LGHDT, YNNKEL (reference sequence).

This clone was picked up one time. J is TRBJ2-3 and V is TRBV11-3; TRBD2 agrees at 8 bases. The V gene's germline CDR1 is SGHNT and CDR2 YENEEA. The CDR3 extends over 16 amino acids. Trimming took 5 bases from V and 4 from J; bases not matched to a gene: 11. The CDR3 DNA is TGTGCCAGCAGCCCCGGTGGCGGGAGGCCCCCAGATACGCAGTATTTT. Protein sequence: CASSPGGGRPPDTQYF.

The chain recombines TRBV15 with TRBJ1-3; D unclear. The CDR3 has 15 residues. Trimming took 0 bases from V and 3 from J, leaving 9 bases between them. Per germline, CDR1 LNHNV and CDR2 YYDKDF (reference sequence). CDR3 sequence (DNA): TGTGCCACCAGCAGAGATCGGGGTTTTGGAAACACCATATATTTT. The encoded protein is CATSRDRGFGNTIYF. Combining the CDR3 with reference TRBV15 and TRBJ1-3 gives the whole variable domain DAMVIQNPRYQVTQFGKPVTLSCSQTLNHNVMYWYQQKSSQAPKLLFHYYDKDFNNEADTPDNFQSRRPNTSFCFLDIRSPGLGDTAMYLCATSRDRGFGNTIYFGEGSWLTVV.

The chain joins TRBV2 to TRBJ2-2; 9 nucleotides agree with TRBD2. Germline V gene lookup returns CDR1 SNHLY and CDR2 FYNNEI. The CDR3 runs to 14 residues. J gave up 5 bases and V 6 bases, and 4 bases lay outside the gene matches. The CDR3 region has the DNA TGTGCCAGCAGGCGGGAGGGCCATACCGGGGAGCTGTTTTTT. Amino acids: CASRREGHTGELFF.

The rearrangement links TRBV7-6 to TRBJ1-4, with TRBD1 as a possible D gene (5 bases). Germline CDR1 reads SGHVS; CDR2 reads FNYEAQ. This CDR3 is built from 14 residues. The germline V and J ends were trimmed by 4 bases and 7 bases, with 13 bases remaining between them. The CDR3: CASSSATAIEKLFF. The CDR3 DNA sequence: TGTGCCAGCAGCTCCGCGACAGCAATTGAAAAACTGTTTTTT.

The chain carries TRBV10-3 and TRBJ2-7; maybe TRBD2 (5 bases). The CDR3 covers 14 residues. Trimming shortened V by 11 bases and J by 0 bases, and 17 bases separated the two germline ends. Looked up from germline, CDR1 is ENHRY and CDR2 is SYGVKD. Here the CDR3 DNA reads TGTGCCTCCGGAGGCAGCAGCTCCTCCTACGAGCAGTACTTC. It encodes CASGGSSSSYEQYF.

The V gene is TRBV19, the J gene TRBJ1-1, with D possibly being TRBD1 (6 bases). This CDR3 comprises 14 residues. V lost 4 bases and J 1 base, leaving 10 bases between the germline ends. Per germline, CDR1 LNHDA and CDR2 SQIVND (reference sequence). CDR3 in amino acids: CASSNGGPNTEAFF. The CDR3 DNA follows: TGTGCCAGTAGTAATGGGGGCCCGAACACTGAAGCTTTCTTT.

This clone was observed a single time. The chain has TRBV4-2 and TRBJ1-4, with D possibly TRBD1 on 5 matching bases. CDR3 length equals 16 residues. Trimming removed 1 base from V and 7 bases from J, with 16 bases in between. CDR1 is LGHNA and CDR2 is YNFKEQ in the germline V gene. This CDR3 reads CASSQGGGAWGEKLFF. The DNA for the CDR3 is TGTGCCAGCAGCCAAGGCGGAGGGGCTTGGGGTGAAAAACTGTTTTTT.

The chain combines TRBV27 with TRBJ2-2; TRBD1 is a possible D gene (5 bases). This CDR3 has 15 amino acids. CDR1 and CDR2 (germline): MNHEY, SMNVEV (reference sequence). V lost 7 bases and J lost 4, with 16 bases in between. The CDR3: CASTSATQGTGELFF. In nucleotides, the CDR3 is TGTGCCAGCACCTCTGCGACGCAGGGCACCGGGGAGCTGTTTTTT.

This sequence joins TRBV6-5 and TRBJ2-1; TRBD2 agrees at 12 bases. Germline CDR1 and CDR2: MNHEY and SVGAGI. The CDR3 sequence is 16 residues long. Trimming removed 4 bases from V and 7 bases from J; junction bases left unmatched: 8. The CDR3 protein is CASSSPSGRAGNEQFF. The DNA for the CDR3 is TGTGCCAGCAGTTCTCCTAGCGGGAGGGCCGGGAATGAGCAGTTCTTC.

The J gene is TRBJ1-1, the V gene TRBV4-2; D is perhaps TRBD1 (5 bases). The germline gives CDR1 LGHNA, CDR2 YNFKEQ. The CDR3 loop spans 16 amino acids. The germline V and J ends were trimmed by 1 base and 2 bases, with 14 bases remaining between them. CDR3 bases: TGTGCCAGCAGCCAAGCCCCCCGACAGATTAACACTGAAGCTTTCTTT. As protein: CASSQAPRQINTEAFF.